This TCR beta chain was captured by sequencing in a study of preoperative IRX-2 immunotherapy in early breast cancer. Clones were read by immunoSEQ multiplex PCR, and TCRdb kept only the in-frame ones, dropping some. The top ten hold approximately 9.9% of the sample, which has some 30,000 clones, roughly 90% seen once. Treatment of the sample: preoperative locoregional IRX-2 cytokine immunotherapy. Patients received preoperative, locoregional IRX-2 cytokine immunotherapy in a phase Ib study. The sequence derives from a human donor with breast cancer. Sampling was performed from a patient treated with IRX-2 immunotherapy.

The CDR3, as DNA: TGTGCCTGGAGTGTTACACGCAGGGGGCGAGGGAACTATGGCTACACCTTC. Translation: CAWSVTRRGRGNYGYTF. V is TRBV30 and J is TRBJ1-2; 8 nucleotides line up with TRBD1. Trimming took 0 bases from V and 2 from J; bases not matched to a gene: 11. The CDR3 is 17 amino acids. Looked up from germline, CDR1 is GTSNPN and CDR2 is SVGIG (reference sequence).